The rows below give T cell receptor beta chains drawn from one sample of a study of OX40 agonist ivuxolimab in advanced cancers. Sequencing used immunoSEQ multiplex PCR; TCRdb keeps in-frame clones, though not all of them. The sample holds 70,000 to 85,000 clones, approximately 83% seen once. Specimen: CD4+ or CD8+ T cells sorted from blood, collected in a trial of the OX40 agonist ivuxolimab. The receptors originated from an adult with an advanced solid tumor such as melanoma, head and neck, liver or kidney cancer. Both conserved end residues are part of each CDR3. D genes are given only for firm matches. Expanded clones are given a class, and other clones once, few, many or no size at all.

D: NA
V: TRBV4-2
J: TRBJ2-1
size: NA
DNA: TGTGCCAGCAGCCAAGATCTGCCTGGCCCACAGTTCTTC
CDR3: CASSQDLPGPQFF

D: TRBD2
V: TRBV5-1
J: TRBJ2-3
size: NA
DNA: TGCGCCAGCAGCCCGGGACTAGCAAGCGGCACAGATACGCAGTATTTT
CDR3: CASSPGLASGTDTQYF

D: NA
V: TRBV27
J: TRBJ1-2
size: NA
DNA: TGTGCCAGCAGTTTATCGCTGGGGAGGACGGGCTATGGCTACACCTTC
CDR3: CASSLSLGRTGYGYTF

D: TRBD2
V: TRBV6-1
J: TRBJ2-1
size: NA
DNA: TGTGCCAGCAGTTTTAGCGGGAGTAGGGATGAGCAGTTCTTC
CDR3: CASSFSGSRDEQFF

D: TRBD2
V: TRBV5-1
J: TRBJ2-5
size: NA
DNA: TGCGCCAGCAGCTCGGGACTAGGGCAAGAGACCCAGTACTTC
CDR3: CASSSGLGQETQYF

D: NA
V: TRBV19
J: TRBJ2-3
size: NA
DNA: TGTGCCAGTAGTATAGCGTCCCCAGGGGATACGCAGTATTTT
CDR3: CASSIASPGDTQYF

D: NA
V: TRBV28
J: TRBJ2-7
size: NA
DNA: TGTGCCAGCAGTCTTAGGTACGAGCAGTACTTC
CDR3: CASSLRYEQYF

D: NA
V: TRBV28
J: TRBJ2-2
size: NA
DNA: TGTGCCAGTTCGAATCAGGGAACGAACACCGGGGAGCTGTTTTTT
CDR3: CASSNQGTNTGELFF

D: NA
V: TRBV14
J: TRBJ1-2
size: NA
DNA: TGTGCCAGCAGGGGGGCCGGTAACTATGGCTACACCTTC
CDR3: CASRGAGNYGYTF

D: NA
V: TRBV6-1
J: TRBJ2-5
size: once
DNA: TGTGCCAGCAGAGAGGAGACCCAGTACTTC
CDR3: CASREETQYF

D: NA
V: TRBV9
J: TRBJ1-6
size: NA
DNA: TGTGCCAGCAGCCCGACGGGACACTATAATTCACCCCTCCACTTT
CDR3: CASSPTGHYNSPLHF

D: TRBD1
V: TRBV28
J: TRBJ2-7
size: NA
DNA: TGTGCCAGCACCACGGGACAGGCTTCCTACGAGCAGTACTTC
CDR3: CASTTGQASYEQYF

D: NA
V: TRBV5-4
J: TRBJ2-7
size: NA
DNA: TGTGCCAGCAGCTCGGGACACCTATACGAGCAGTACTTC
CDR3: CASSSGHLYEQYF

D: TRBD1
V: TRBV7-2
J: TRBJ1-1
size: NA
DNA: TGTGCCAGCAGCTACCGACAGGGTAGGTTTCAGGTGAACACTGAAGCTTTCTTT
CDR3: CASSYRQGRFQVNTEAFF

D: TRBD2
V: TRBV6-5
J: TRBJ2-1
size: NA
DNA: TGTGCCAGCAGTTACAGTAGCGGGGGGGCGTATGAGCAGTTCTTC
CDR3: CASSYSSGGAYEQFF

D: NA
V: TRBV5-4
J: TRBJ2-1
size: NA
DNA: TGTGCCAGCAGCTTGGTTCGTGAGCAGTTCTTC
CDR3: CASSLVREQFF

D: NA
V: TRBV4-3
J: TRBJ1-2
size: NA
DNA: TGCGCCAGCAGCCAAGATCTCGCGAGCCCCTATGGCTACACCTTC
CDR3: CASSQDLASPYGYTF

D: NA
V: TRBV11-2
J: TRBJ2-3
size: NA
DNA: TGTGCCAGCAGCGCGACTAGGTCGCTAACAGATACGCAGTATTTT
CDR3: CASSATRSLTDTQYF

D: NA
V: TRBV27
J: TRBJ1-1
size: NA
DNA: TGTGCCAGCAGGAAGTCCGACGCGTACACTGAAGCTTTCTTT
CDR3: CASRKSDAYTEAFF

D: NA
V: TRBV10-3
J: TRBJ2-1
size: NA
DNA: TGTGCCATCAGTGAGTCGGAGTTTCTCTCCTACAATGAGCAGTTCTTC
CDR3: CAISESEFLSYNEQFF

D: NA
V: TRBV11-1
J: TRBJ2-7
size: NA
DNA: TGTGCCAGCAGCTTAGACGGGGACCGCTACGAGCAGTACTTC
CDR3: CASSLDGDRYEQYF

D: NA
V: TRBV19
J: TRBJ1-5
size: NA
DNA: TGTGCCAGTAGTATTTTCGGGGCTGGCCAGCCCCAGCATTTT
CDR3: CASSIFGAGQPQHF